One and the same sample provided the 21 T cell receptor beta chains below, sequenced in a study of T cell repertoires in cytomegalovirus infection. TCRdb re-derived calls from the reads in MiXCR, one entry per CDR3 protein. This table holds 250,000 to 300,000 distinct CDR3 sequences, over 15% found once. Sequencing was done on a sample of CD8+ T cells from PBMCs. The receptors were sampled from a human donor in good health (CMV status not recorded). Some clones in this sample may be carry-over from other donors' samples.

This clonotype was counted ten times or more. V and J are TRBV6-1 and TRBJ2-7; the D gene is possibly TRBD1 (6 bases). With 9 bases removed from V and 4 bases from J, the gap between germline ends came to 13 bases. The CDR3 has 12 amino acids. CDR1 and CDR2 from the germline V gene are MNHNS and SASEGT. The CDR3 DNA follows: TGTGCCAGTCAGGGGAGTGAGTACGAGCAGTACTTC. This encodes CASQGSEYEQYF.

In this sample, this clonotype turned up a few times. This chain connects TRBV28 to TRBJ2-1; tentative D call: TRBD2 (6 bases). The germline V gene has CDR1 MDHEN and CDR2 SYDVKM. The CDR3 runs to 12 residues. With 0 bases removed from V and 14 bases from J, the gap between germline ends came to 11 bases. The CDR3 bases are TGTGCCAGCAGTTTATGGGACCGCGGGGAGTTCTTC. Translation gives CASSLWDRGEFF.

At least ten counts were recorded for this clonotype. The genes are TRBV7-8 and TRBJ2-3, with TRBD2 identical over 9 bases. The CDR3 extends over 16 amino acids. J gave up 0 bases and V 0 bases, and 1 base lay outside the gene matches. The germline V gene encodes CDR1 SGHVS and CDR2 FQNEAQ. The CDR3 sequence: CASSLASGGSTDTQYF. The CDR3 DNA reads as TGTGCCAGCAGCTTAGCTAGCGGGGGTAGCACAGATACGCAGTATTTT. Full variable domain (missing parts from reference TRBV7-8 and TRBJ2-3): GAGVSQSPRYKVAKRGQDVALRCDPISGHVSLFWYQQALGQGPEFLTYFQNEAQLDKSGLPSDRFFAERPEGSVSTLKIQRTQQEDSAVYLCASSLASGGSTDTQYFGPGTRLTVL.

The V call is TRBV6-1, the J call TRBJ2-1, with D unresolved. Germline V CDR1 and CDR2: MNHNS, SASEGT. V lost 3 bases, J lost 10 bases, and 10 bases lay in between. This CDR3 is built from 12 residues. The CDR3 sequence is CASSDSVVEQFF. CDR3 nucleotide sequence: TGTGCCAGCAGTGACTCGGTGGTAGAGCAGTTCTTC.

There are a few counts of this clonotype. V usage is TRBV13 and J usage is TRBJ2-5; unclear D gene. The CDR3 runs 12 residues. V lost 3 bases and J 5 bases, leaving 7 bases between the germline ends. CDR1 and CDR2 (germline): PRHDT, FYEKMQ (reference sequence). This chain's CDR3 is CASSFSTETQYF. The CDR3 nucleotides are TGTGCCAGCAGCTTTTCGACCGAGACCCAGTACTTC. Complete variable domain (other parts from reference TRBV13 and TRBJ2-5): AAGVIQSPRHLIKEKRETATLKCYPIPRHDTVYWYQQGPGQDPQFLISFYEKMQSDKGSIPDRFSAQQFSDYHSELNMSSLELGDSALYFCASSFSTETQYFGPGTRLLVL.

The table lists this clonotype with many counts. J is TRBJ1-2 and V is TRBV20-1; D is undetermined. V shed 6 bases and J shed 2 bases, with 13 bases lying between them. The CDR3 has 13 residues. In germline, CDR1 is DFQATT, CDR2 SNEGSKA (reference sequence). The CDR3 protein is CSAKSEANYGYTF. CDR3 sequence (DNA): TGCAGTGCGAAATCAGAAGCGAACTATGGCTACACCTTC.

This rearrangement joins TRBV3-1 to TRBJ2-7; 9 nucleotides align to TRBD1. There are 18 residues in the CDR3. V shed 3 bases and J 2 bases; nucleotides not matched to a gene: 14. Germline V CDR1 and CDR2: LGHDT, YNNKEL (reference sequence). The chain's CDR3 is CASSHLRDRATRPYEQYF. In nucleotides, the CDR3 is TGTGCCAGCAGCCACCTCCGGGACAGGGCAACGCGTCCCTACGAGCAGTACTTC.

V is TRBV27 and J is TRBJ2-2, with D possibly being TRBD2 (5 bases). The CDR3 runs 15 residues. Looked up from germline, CDR1 is MNHEY and CDR2 is SMNVEV (reference sequence). Trimming left V 5 bases short and J 4 bases short, with 14 bases between. DNA for the CDR3: TGTGCCAGCAGTGCTGACGGGATTAGCACCGGGGAGCTGTTTTTT. Its protein is CASSADGISTGELFF.

This clonotype occurred a few times. The gene calls are TRBV6-2 or TRBV6-3 and TRBJ2-7; D gene unclear. CDR3 length: 17 residues. V gave up 2 bases and J gave up 3 bases, with 20 bases separating them. CDR1 and CDR2 (germline): MNHEY, SVGEGT. Here the CDR3 DNA reads TGTGCCAGCAGTTACACCCTTCGAGGCCGAAGGTTCTACGAGCAGTACTTC. It translates to CASSYTLRGRRFYEQYF.

This clonotype was seen repeatedly, ten times or more. The rearrangement links TRBV7-2 to TRBJ2-2, with 7 nucleotides matching TRBD1. The germline V gene encodes CDR1 SGHTA and CDR2 FQGNSA. V trimming: 5 bases; J trimming: 5 bases; junction bases outside the gene matches: 11. This CDR3 comprises 16 residues. The CDR3 region is CASSLLTGTNTGELFF. The CDR3 nucleotides read TGTGCCAGCAGCCTTTTGACAGGGACAAATACCGGGGAGCTGTTTTTT.

This chain links TRBV4-3 with TRBJ1-4; no reliable D call. CDR1 is LGHNA and CDR2 is YSLEER in the germline V gene. The V and J ends lost 0 bases and 7 bases respectively, with 21 bases between them. The CDR3 length is 18 residues. CDR3 in DNA: TGCGCCAGCAGCCAAGATCGTTCCGTGGGAAGGATTGGTGAAAAACTGTTTTTT. Protein: CASSQDRSVGRIGEKLFF.

Ten or more counts support this clonotype. J is TRBJ1-1 and V is TRBV7-3; possibly TRBD1 for D (6 bases). The CDR3 is 18 amino acids. Germline CDR1 reads SGHTA; CDR2 reads FQGTGA. V lost 3 bases and J lost 0, with 20 bases in between. This chain's CDR3 is CASSLGAGREYLNTEAFF. The DNA for the CDR3 is TGTGCCAGCAGCTTGGGGGCAGGGCGGGAGTACTTGAACACTGAAGCTTTCTTT.

This clonotype was seen only a few times. This chain joins TRBV6-2 or TRBV6-3 and TRBJ2-1; D gene uncertain. Germline lookup yields CDR1 MNHEY and CDR2 SVGEGT. Trimming removed 2 bases from V and 8 bases from J, with 10 bases in between. The CDR3 consists of 13 residues. The CDR3 nucleotides are TGTGCCAGCAGTTACCCCCCAGCCGATGAGCAGTTCTTC. Translated, it gives CASSYPPADEQFF.

V and J are TRBV4-2 and TRBJ2-3, with unresolved D. Germline lookup yields CDR1 LGHNA and CDR2 YNFKEQ. V shed 0 bases and J shed 4 bases, with 8 bases lying between them. The CDR3 contains 14 residues. The chain's CDR3 is CASSQEGMSDTQYF. CDR3 nucleotide sequence: TGTGCCAGCAGCCAAGAAGGAATGTCAGATACGCAGTATTTT.

This clonotype was recorded at least ten times. The chain carries TRBV4-1 and TRBJ1-6, with D uncertain. The germline CDR1 and CDR2 sequences are MGHRA and YSYEKL. V gave up 1 base and J gave up 10 bases, with 8 bases separating them. The CDR3 consists of 13 residues. The DNA of the CDR3 is TGCGCCAGCAGCCAAGTTAATAGCTCACCCCTCCACTTT. Translating gives CASSQVNSSPLHF.

The V gene is TRBV27, the J gene TRBJ2-5; 8 bases are a match to TRBD2. From germline, CDR1 is MNHEY and CDR2 SMNVEV (reference sequence). The CDR3 is 15 amino acids. J was trimmed by 0 bases and V by 5 bases; bases with no gene match: 5. In DNA, the CDR3 is TGTGCCAGCAGTAACAGCGGGGGTTACCAAGAGACCCAGTACTTC. Translating it yields CASSNSGGYQETQYF.

The chain uses TRBV2 and TRBJ2-5, with D possibly being TRBD1 or TRBD2 (5 bases each). The CDR3 loop spans 12 amino acids. In germline, CDR1 is SNHLY, CDR2 FYNNEI. The V end was cut by 8 bases, the J end by 7 bases, with 14 bases between. The CDR3: CASPGTYGTQYF. DNA of the CDR3: TGTGCCAGCCCTGGGACCTACGGGACCCAGTACTTC.

The chain links TRBV28 to TRBJ2-7, with D unresolved. The CDR3 runs 14 residues. Germline V gives CDR1 MDHEN, CDR2 SYDVKM. V lost 3 bases and J 3 bases, leaving 12 bases between the germline ends. The DNA for the CDR3 is TGTGCCAGCAGTTTTTATGCCAGGAACTACGAGCAGTACTTC. Amino acids: CASSFYARNYEQYF.

This clonotype was observed many times. The CDR3 sequence: CSVLGGSRYEQYF. In nucleotides, the CDR3 is TGCAGCGTTCTTGGGGGCAGCCGCTACGAGCAGTACTTC. The J gene is TRBJ2-7, the V gene TRBV29-1; weak D call: TRBD1 (6 bases). Deletions cut 5 bases from V and 3 bases from J, with 14 bases between. The CDR3 sequence is 13 residues long. The germline CDR1 and CDR2 sequences are SQVTM and ANQGSEA.

In this sample, this clonotype turned up many times. The chain combines TRBV5-6 with TRBJ1-5; D might be TRBD1 (5 bases). Germline CDR1 SGHDT, CDR2 YYEEEE. The CDR3 spans 14 residues. With 5 bases removed from V and 1 base from J, the gap between germline ends came to 10 bases. CDR3 DNA: TGTGCCAGCAGTTTCGGGGGGAGCAATCAGCCCCAGCATTTT. It encodes CASSFGGSNQPQHF.

This clonotype was seen a few times. The chain uses TRBV6-6 and TRBJ2-7, with TRBD2 matching over 11 bases. Germline V gene data show CDR1 as MNHNY and CDR2 as SVGAGI (reference sequence). J lost 4 bases, V lost 7 bases, and 6 bases had no gene match. The CDR3 spans 14 residues. In DNA form, the CDR3 reads TGTGCCAGCAAACAGGGACTAGCGGCGTACGAGCAGTACTTC. This translates into CASKQGLAAYEQYF.